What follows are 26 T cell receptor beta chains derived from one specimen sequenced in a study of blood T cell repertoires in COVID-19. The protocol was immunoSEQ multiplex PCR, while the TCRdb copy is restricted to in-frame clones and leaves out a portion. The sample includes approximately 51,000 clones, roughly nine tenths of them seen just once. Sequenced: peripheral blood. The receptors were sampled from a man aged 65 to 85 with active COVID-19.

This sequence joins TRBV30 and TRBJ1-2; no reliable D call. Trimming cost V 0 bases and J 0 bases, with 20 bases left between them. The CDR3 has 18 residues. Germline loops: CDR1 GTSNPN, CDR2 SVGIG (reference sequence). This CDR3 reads CAWSVRRAVVTTNYGYTF. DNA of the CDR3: TGTGCCTGGAGTGTAAGGCGGGCCGTGGTAACCACTAACTATGGCTACACCTTC. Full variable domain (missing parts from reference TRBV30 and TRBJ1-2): SQTIHQWPATLVQPVGSPLSLECTVEGTSNPNLYWYRQAAGRGLQLLFYSVGIGQISSEVPQNLSASRPQDRQFILSSKKLLLSDSGFYLCAWSVRRAVVTTNYGYTFGSGTRLTVV.

CDR3 residues: CASNGRQARSPLHF. The DNA of the CDR3 is TGTGCCAGCAACGGTAGGCAGGCACGATCACCCCTCCACTTT. V usage is TRBV28 and J usage is TRBJ1-6, with D unclear. Germline V gene data show CDR1 as MDHEN and CDR2 as SYDVKM. Trimming took off 7 bases at V and 10 bases at J, with 17 bases between the two ends. The CDR3 is made up of 14 amino acids.

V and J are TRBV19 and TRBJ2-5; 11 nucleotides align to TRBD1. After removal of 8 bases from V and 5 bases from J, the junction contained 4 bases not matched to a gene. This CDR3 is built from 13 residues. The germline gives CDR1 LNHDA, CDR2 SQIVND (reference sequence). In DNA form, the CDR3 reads TGTGCCAGTGGGGACAGGGGGACTGAGACCCAGTACTTC. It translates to CASGDRGTETQYF. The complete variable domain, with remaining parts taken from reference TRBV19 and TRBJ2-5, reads DGGITQSPKYLFRKEGQNVTLSCEQNLNHDAMYWYRQDPGQGLRLIYYSQIVNDFQKGDIAEGYSVSREKKESFPLTVTSAQKNPTAFYLCASGDRGTETQYFGPGTRLLVL.

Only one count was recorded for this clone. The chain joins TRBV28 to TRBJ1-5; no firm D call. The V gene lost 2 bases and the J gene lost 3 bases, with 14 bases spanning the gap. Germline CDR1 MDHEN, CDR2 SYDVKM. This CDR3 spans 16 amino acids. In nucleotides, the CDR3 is TGTGCCAGCAGTTTAGCCGGGAACAGCAACAATCAGCCCCAGCATTTT. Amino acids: CASSLAGNSNNQPQHF.

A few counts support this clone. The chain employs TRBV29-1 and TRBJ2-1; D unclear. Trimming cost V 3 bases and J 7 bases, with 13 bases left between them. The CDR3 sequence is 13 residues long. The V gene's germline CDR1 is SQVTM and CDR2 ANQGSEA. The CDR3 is CSVDRPLGNEQFF. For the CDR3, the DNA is TGCAGCGTTGATCGTCCTCTCGGGAATGAGCAGTTCTTC.

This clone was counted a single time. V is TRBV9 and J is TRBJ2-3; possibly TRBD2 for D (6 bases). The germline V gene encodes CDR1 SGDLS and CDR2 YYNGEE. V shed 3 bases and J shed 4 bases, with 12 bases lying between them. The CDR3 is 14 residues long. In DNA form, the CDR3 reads TGTGCCAGCAGCGGCGGGGCGGCTCCAGATACGCAGTATTTT. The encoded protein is CASSGGAAPDTQYF.

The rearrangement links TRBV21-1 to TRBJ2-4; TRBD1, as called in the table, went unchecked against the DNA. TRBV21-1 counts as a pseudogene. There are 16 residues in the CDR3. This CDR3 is CASSKELTGGKNIQYF. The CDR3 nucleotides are TGTGCCAGCAGCAAGGAATTAACAGGGGGCAAAAACATTCAGTACTTC.

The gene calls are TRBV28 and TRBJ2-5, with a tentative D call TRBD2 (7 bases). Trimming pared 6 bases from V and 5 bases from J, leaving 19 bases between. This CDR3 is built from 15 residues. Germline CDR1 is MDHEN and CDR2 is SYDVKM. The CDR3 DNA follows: TGTGCCAGCAGCTTCTCGGGGGGCTCAGAGGAGACCCAGTACTTC. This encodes CASSFSGGSEETQYF.

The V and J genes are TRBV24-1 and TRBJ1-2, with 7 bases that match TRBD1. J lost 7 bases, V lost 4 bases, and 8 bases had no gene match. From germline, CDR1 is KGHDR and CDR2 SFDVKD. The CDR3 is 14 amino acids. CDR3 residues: CATSDSTGRGGYTF. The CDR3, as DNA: TGTGCCACCAGTGACTCGACAGGGCGGGGTGGCTACACCTTC.

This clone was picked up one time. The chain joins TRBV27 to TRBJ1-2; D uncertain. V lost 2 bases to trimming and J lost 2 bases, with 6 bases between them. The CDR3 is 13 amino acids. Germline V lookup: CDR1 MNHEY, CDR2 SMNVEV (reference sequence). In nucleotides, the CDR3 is TGTGCCAGCAGTTTAGACGGGAACTATGGCTACACCTTC. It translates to CASSLDGNYGYTF.

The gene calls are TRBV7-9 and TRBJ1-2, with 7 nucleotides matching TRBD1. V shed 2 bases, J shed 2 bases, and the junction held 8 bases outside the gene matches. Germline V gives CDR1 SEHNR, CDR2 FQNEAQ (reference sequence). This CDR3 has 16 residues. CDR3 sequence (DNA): TGTGCCAGCAGCTTATCCTCCGCAGGGGGGAACTATGGCTACACCTTC. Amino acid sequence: CASSLSSAGGNYGYTF.

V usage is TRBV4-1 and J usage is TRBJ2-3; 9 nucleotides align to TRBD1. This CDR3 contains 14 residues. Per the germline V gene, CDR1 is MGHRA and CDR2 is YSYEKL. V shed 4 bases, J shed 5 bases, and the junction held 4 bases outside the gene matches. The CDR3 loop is CASSRTGDVDTQYF. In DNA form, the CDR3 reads TGCGCCAGCAGCCGGACAGGGGATGTAGATACGCAGTATTTT.

CDR3 sequence: CASSPTGELFF. DNA of the CDR3: TGTGCCAGCAGTCCTACCGGGGAGCTGTTTTTT. The chain combines TRBV11-2 with TRBJ2-2; no firm D call. This CDR3 comprises 11 residues. The germline V and J ends were trimmed by 6 bases and 5 bases, with 4 bases remaining between them. Germline CDR1 is SGHAT and CDR2 is FQNNGV.

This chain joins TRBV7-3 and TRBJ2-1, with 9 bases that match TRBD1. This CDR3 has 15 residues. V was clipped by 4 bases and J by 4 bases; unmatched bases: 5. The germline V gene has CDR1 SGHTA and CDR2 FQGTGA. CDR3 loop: CASSSTGTGYNEQFF. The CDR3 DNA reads TGTGCCAGCAGCTCCACCGGGACAGGGTACAATGAGCAGTTCTTC.

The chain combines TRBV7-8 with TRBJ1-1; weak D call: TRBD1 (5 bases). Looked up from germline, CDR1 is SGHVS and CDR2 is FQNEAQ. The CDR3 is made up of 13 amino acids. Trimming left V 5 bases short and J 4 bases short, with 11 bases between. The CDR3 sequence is CASSVQESTEAFF. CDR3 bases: TGTGCCAGCAGCGTACAGGAATCCACTGAAGCTTTCTTT.

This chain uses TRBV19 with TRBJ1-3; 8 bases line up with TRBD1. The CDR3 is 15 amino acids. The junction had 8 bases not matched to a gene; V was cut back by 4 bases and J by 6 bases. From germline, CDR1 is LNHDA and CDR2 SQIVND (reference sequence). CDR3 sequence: CASSTTGARPNTIYF. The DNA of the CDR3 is TGTGCCAGTAGTACGACAGGGGCCCGTCCAAACACCATATATTTT.

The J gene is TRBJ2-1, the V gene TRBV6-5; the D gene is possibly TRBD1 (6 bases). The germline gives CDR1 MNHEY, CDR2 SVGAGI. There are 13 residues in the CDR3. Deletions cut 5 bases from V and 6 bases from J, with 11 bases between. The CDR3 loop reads CASSPRTANEQFF. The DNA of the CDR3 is TGTGCCAGCAGTCCCCGGACAGCCAATGAGCAGTTCTTC.

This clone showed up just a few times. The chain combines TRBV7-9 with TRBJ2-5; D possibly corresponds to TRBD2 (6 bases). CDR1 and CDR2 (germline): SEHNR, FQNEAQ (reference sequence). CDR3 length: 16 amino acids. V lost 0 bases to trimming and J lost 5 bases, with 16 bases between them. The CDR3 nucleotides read TGTGCCAGCAGCTTAGCGTCAGGGCGGCGGGGCGAGACCCAGTACTTC. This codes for CASSLASGRRGETQYF. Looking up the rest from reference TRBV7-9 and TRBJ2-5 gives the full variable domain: DTGVSQNPRHKITKRGQNVTFRCDPISEHNRLYWYRQTLGQGPEFLTYFQNEAQLEKSRLLSDRFSAERPKGSFSTLEIQRTEQGDSAMYLCASSLASGRRGETQYFGPGTRLLVL.

The CDR3 bases are TGTGCCAGCAGCCCTACCGGGACTAGCAGAAATGAGCAGTTCTTC. Encoded protein: CASSPTGTSRNEQFF. The chain recombines TRBV13 with TRBJ2-1, with 9 bases lining up with TRBD2. The CDR3 has 15 amino acids. Germline values: CDR1 PRHDT, CDR2 FYEKMQ (reference sequence). The V and J ends lost 5 bases and 7 bases, in that order; junction bases with no gene match: 9.

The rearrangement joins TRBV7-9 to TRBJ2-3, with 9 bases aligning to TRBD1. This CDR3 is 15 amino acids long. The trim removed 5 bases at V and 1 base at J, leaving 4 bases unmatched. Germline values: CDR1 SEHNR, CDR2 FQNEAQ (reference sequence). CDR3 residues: CASSRRTGGTDTQYF. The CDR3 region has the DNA TGTGCCAGCAGCCGAAGGACAGGGGGCACAGATACGCAGTATTTT.

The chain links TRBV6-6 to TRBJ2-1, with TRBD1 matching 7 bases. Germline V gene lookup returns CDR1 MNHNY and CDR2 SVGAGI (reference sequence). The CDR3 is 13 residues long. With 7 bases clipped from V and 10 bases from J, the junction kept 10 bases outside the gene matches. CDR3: CASKNTGAGEQFF. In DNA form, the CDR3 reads TGTGCCAGCAAAAATACAGGGGCCGGGGAGCAGTTCTTC.

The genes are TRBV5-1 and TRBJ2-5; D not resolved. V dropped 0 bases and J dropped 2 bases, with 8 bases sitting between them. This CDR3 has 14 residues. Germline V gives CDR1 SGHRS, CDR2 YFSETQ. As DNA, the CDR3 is TGCGCCAGCAGCTTGGGGGCAGCTCAAGAGACCCAGTACTTC. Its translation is CASSLGAAQETQYF.

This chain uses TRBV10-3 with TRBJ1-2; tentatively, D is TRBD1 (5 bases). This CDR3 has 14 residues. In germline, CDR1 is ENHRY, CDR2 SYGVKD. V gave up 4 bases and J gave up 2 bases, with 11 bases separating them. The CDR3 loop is CAISGSGSNYGYTF. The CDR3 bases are TGTGCCATCAGTGGATCAGGGTCCAACTATGGCTACACCTTC.

This CDR3 reads CASSEPRGGTTRQYF. For the CDR3, the DNA is TGCGCCAGCAGTGAGCCTCGGGGGGGGACTACGAGGCAGTACTTC. This sequence joins TRBV10-1 and TRBJ2-7; 8 nucleotides match TRBD2. The CDR3 is 15 amino acids. CDR1 and CDR2 (germline): WNHNN, SYGVQD (reference sequence). V dropped 2 bases and J dropped 9; count of bases not matched to a gene: 12.

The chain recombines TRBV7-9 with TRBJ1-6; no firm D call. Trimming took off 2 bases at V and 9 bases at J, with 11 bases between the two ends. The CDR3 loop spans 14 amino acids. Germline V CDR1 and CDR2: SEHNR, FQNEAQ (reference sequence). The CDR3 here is CASSLMGEGSPLHF. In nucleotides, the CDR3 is TGTGCCAGCAGCTTAATGGGCGAGGGTTCACCCCTCCACTTT.

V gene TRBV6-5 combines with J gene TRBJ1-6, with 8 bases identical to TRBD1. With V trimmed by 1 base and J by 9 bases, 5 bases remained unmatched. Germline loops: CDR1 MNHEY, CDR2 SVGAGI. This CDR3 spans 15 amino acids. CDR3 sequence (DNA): TGTGCCAGCAGTTACTTCAGGGGGCTCGGTTCACCCCTCCACTTT. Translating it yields CASSYFRGLGSPLHF.